A single T cell receptor beta chain is shown here with its context. The target of this receptor is not known. No base quality values were provided; no much bigger clone lies one nucleotide off. This specimen comes from a study of blood T cell repertoires in COVID-19 (dated by TCRdb to between 2020 and 2021). Regarding the study in general: Samples covering the acute and convalescent phases of COVID-19 were provided by collaborators in the United States, Italy and Spain. The prospective study material was composed of cDNA or gDNA derived from T cells, B-cell-depleted T cells, or PBMCs. The dataset comprised deeply sampled blood TCRbeta repertoires from subjects exposed to, actively infected with, or recovered from COVID-19. The repertoires were made available in a free public database intended to serve as a resource for research on the immune response to SARS-CoV-2. Samples came from the ongoing ImmuneRACE study (first 160 participants) plus 1,254 subjects from 6 global collaborators. Sample metadata almost always included a de-identified subject ID, COVID-19 status, age in years and sex. Where HLA class I and class II types were available, the types were taken from metadata supplied by the sample provider, not from assay-based typing. Broad study findings and their caveats: The quantity of clinical and demographic metadata differed by source and by participant and was supplied without curation.

The germline V gene (reference sequence) specifies MNHEY as CDR1 and SMNVEV as CDR2. The CDR3 covers 14 residues, taking in both the cysteine and the phenylalanine. Kept here is only the CDR3 DNA, which spans 42 bases and is read in frame from base 1. V and J are trimmed by 4 bases and 0 bases, and the gene matches miss 3 bases of the junction. TCRbeta CDR3 regions were amplified from genomic DNA using the immunoSEQ Assay, a bias-controlled multiplex PCR. In the authors' own workflow: Within the assay, amplification of reference gene primers was used to estimate how many nucleated cells each sample contained. To quantify the absolute abundance of each unique TCRbeta CDR3 rearrangement, sequence reads were collapsed and filtered. For each sample, productive Simpson clonality was calculated by taking the square root of Simpson's diversity index across productive rearrangements. In its TCRdb copy, this immuneACCESS table keeps in-frame sequences only and misses some clones. Where compared with another copy, unresolved V genes explain less than half of these, and the others have no known cause. The V and J calls and clone size come from that table; D and trimming were worked out from the DNA. This sample comprises roughly 16,000 clones, roughly 75% of them detected only once. The leading ten clones occupy about 22% of the sample.

The collaborating institutions used their own protocols to collect whole blood in K2EDTA tubes. For TCRbeta analysis, collaborators shipped samples in one of three forms: frozen whole blood, isolated PBMCs, or DNA extracted from either of those sample types. The material sequenced was peripheral blood. Recombination linked TRBV27 to TRBJ2-7; 7 bases in the middle match TRBD1. This sequence was found in a man in his fifties or sixties with active or convalescent COVID-19. CDR3 sequence: CASSSRTGSYEQYF. The bases are TGTGCCAGCAGTTCGCGGACAGGCTCCTACGAGCAGTACTTC.